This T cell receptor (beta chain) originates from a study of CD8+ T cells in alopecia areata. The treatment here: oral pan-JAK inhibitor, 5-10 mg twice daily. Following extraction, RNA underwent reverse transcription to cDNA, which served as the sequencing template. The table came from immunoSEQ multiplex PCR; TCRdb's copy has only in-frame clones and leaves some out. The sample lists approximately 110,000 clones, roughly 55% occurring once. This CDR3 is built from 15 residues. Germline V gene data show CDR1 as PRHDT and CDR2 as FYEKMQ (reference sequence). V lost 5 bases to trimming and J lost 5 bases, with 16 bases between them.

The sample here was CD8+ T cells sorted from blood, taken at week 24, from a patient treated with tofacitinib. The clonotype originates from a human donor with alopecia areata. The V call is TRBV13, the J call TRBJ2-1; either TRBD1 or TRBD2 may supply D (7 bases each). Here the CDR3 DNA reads TGTGCCAGCAGCCAGGGGGGGGCCCTTCACAATGAGCAGTTCTTC. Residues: CASSQGGALHNEQFF. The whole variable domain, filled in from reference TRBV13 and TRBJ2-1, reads AAGVIQSPRHLIKEKRETATLKCYPIPRHDTVYWYQQGPGQDPQFLISFYEKMQSDKGSIPDRFSAQQFSDYHSELNMSSLELGDSALYFCASSQGGALHNEQFFGPGTRLTVL.